This T cell receptor (beta chain) was found in a study of control samples from healthy donors and cancer patients. Assay used: immunoSEQ multiplex PCR; TCRdb lists only in-frame clones, some missing. The sample records approximately 85,000 clones, less than 90% being singletons. The CDR3 has 16 residues. V gave up 6 bases and J gave up 5 bases; unmatched junction bases: 10. Germline V gives CDR1 WSHSY, CDR2 SAAADI. The origin of this receptor is a woman aged 55-70 years in good health. The V gene is TRBV10-2, the J gene TRBJ2-2, with 9 bases fitting TRBD2. The sample taken for sequencing was blood. CDR3 sequence: CASRGLAGERTGELFF. The CDR3, as DNA: TGCGCCAGCAGAGGATTAGCGGGAGAGCGTACCGGGGAGCTGTTTTTT.